These 30 T cell receptor beta chains share one sample of origin, sequenced in a study of T-cell reconstitution after alpha-beta-depleted transplantation in children. Library preparation (for TCRbeta) was performed with unique molecular identifiers. In TCRdb, the PCR reads were re-called with MiXCR into one record per CDR3 protein. Of 250,000 to 300,000 distinct CDR3 sequences listed, 9.5% to 13% are singletons. This sample comprised PBMCs, obtained before TCRalphabeta/CD19-depleted stem cell transplant. The receptors were sampled from a boy in the first two years of life with acute myeloid leukemia, due to receive a stem cell transplant.

In this sample, this clonotype turned up many times. The V call is TRBV30, the J call TRBJ2-2; no reliable D call. Per the germline V gene, CDR1 is GTSNPN and CDR2 is SVGIG (reference sequence). This CDR3 spans 12 amino acids. Trimming cost V 1 base and J 6 bases, with 6 bases left between them. CDR3 nucleotides: TGTGCCTGGAGTGGGATTGCCGGGGAGCTGTTTTTT. This encodes CAWSGIAGELFF.

This clonotype came up many times. The J gene is TRBJ2-3, the V gene TRBV7-2; TRBD2 matches 7 bases. The V segment lost 5 bases and the J segment 1 base; nucleotides outside the gene matches: 3. The CDR3 runs to 14 residues. CDR1 is SGHTA and CDR2 is FQGNSA in the germline V gene. The CDR3 bases are TGTGCCAGCAGCACGGGACTACGCACAGATACGCAGTATTTT. It encodes CASSTGLRTDTQYF.

This clonotype was detected ten times or more. The V and J genes are TRBV5-6 and TRBJ2-5; D is ambiguous. With 0 bases removed from V and 5 bases from J, the gap between germline ends came to 8 bases. CDR1 SGHDT and CDR2 YYEEEE come from the germline V gene. The CDR3 spans 13 residues. The CDR3 DNA sequence: TGTGCCAGCAGCTTGGTTTCACGGGAGACCCAGTACTTC. Translation gives CASSLVSRETQYF.

The sample holds many counts of this clonotype. J is TRBJ1-5 and V is TRBV28, with 9 bases fitting TRBD1. Germline loops: CDR1 MDHEN, CDR2 SYDVKM. Trimming took 6 bases from V and 5 from J; bases not matched to a gene: 8. The CDR3 covers 15 residues. The CDR3 sequence: CASRSFTGGDQPQHF. In nucleotides, the CDR3 is TGTGCCAGCAGATCCTTTACAGGGGGCGATCAGCCCCAGCATTTT.

This clonotype appeared once. A much bigger clone sits one base away, suggesting this may be a read error. The gene calls are TRBV4-2 and TRBJ1-2, with 8 nucleotides matching TRBD1. Germline CDR1 is LGHNA and CDR2 is YNFKEQ. CDR3 length: 15 amino acids. CDR3 sequence (DNA): TGTTCCAGCAGCCAAGATCCCCAGGGGGCACAGGGCTACACCTTC. It translates to CSSSQDPQGAQGYTF.

This clonotype was seen at least ten times. The chain links TRBV5-1 to TRBJ1-5; 11 bases agree with TRBD1. There are 16 residues in the CDR3. Germline V gene lookup returns CDR1 SGHRS and CDR2 YFSETQ. With V trimmed by 0 bases and J by 6 bases, 5 bases remained unmatched. In DNA form, the CDR3 reads TGCGCCAGCAGCTTGGATCCGGGACAGGGGGGTCAGCCCCAGCATTTT. Its protein is CASSLDPGQGGQPQHF.

The rearrangement uses TRBV20-1 and TRBJ2-7, with TRBD2 matching 8 bases. The CDR3 totals 14 residues. Trimming removed 8 bases from V and 0 bases from J; junction bases left unmatched: 9. Germline-derived CDR1 and CDR2 are DFQATT and SNEGSKA (reference sequence). In DNA, the CDR3 is TGCAGTTCTCTACAAGCGGGGGCCTCCTACGAGCAGTACTTC. Encoded protein: CSSLQAGASYEQYF.

The V call is TRBV11-2, the J call TRBJ2-2; TRBD2 is a possible D gene (6 bases). From germline, CDR1 is SGHAT and CDR2 FQNNGV. The CDR3 totals 15 residues. V lost 3 bases to trimming and J lost 4 bases, with 12 bases between them. The chain's CDR3 is CASSLRLASTGELFF. Here the CDR3 DNA reads TGTGCCAGCAGCTTGCGGCTAGCGTCCACCGGGGAGCTGTTTTTT.

This clonotype was observed a few times. This chain links TRBV5-1 with TRBJ2-2; D might be TRBD1 (6 bases). Looked up from germline, CDR1 is SGHRS and CDR2 is YFSETQ. V lost 2 bases, J lost 5 bases, and 13 bases lay in between. The CDR3 contains 15 residues. CDR3 nucleotide sequence: TGCGCCAGCAGCTTCGCAGGGGCCCCGACCGGGGAGCTGTTTTTT. Its translation: CASSFAGAPTGELFF.

This clonotype has more than one count but fewer than ten. The chain links TRBV30 to TRBJ1-2; unclear D gene. The CDR3 runs 16 residues. V lost 7 bases and J 0 bases, leaving 21 bases between the germline ends. Germline CDR1 reads GTSNPN; CDR2 reads SVGIG (reference sequence). In DNA form, the CDR3 reads TGTGCCTTCCTCCCGACCGGAAACCGGCCTAACTATGGCTACACCTTC. Amino acids: CAFLPTGNRPNYGYTF.

This clonotype was seen once. A much bigger clone sits one base away, suggesting this may be a read error. This likely comes from a read error, as the CDR3 has no conserved phenylalanine or tryptophan at its end. This rearrangement joins TRBV12-3 or TRBV12-4 to TRBJ2-7; TRBD2 might be the D (6 bases). The CDR3 consists of 16 residues. V lost 5 bases and J 0 bases, leaving 17 bases between the germline ends. The CDR3 DNA sequence: TGTGCCAGCAGTCCTATGCGGGGTGGGAGCTCCTACGAGCAGTACTCC. Amino acid sequence: CASSPMRGGSSYEQYS.

This clonotype occurred many times. The chain recombines TRBV25-1 with TRBJ2-5; weak D call: TRBD1 (6 bases). Germline V gene lookup returns CDR1 MGHDK and CDR2 SYGVNS. Trimming removed 2 bases at V and 4 bases at J, with 14 bases between. CDR3 length equals 15 residues. Here the CDR3 reads CASSEPGAGGETQYF. CDR3 DNA sequence: TGTGCCAGCAGTGAACCAGGGGCAGGAGGAGAGACCCAGTACTTC.

This clonotype came up many times. The chain carries TRBV7-8 and TRBJ2-7, with TRBD2 matching over 11 bases. The CDR3 totals 16 residues. Germline V gene sequence: CDR1 SGHVS, CDR2 FQNEAQ. With V trimmed by 2 bases and J by 3 bases, 6 bases remained unmatched. As DNA, the CDR3 is TGTGCCAGCAGCTTATTACTAGCGGGAGAATTCTACGAGCAGTACTTC. Translated: CASSLLLAGEFYEQYF.

This clonotype showed up many times. V and J are TRBV5-1 and TRBJ2-7; D may be TRBD1 (6 bases). CDR1 is SGHRS, CDR2 YFSETQ, per germline. V was cut by 4 bases and J by 0 bases, with 8 bases left in between. The CDR3 runs 13 residues. CDR3 DNA: TGCGCCAGCAGCCGGGACAACTCCTACGAGCAGTACTTC. Its translation: CASSRDNSYEQYF.

This clonotype was seen many times. The V and J genes are TRBV29-1 and TRBJ2-5; TRBD2 matches at 7 bases. The germline CDR1 and CDR2 sequences are SQVTM and ANQGSEA. Unmatched junction bases numbered 6, after V lost 7 bases and J lost 1 base. CDR3 length: 13 residues. The CDR3 DNA follows: TGCAGCGCTCAGACTAGCCCCCAAGAGACCCAGTACTTC. It yields the protein CSAQTSPQETQYF.

At least ten counts were recorded for this clonotype. CDR3 region: CAIRRGQGTNIQYF. DNA of the CDR3: TGTGCCATCAGGAGGGGACAGGGAACAAACATTCAGTACTTC. J is TRBJ2-4 and V is TRBV10-3, with 9 bases identical to TRBD1. The junction had 6 bases not matched to a gene; V was cut back by 6 bases and J by 6 bases. The germline gives CDR1 ENHRY, CDR2 SYGVKD. This CDR3 spans 14 amino acids.

Regarding this clonotype: The CDR3 carries no conserved terminal phenylalanine or tryptophan, so it likely arises from a read error. The V and J genes are TRBV7-9 and TRBJ2-7; D could derive from TRBD1 or TRBD2 (5 bases each). V lost 3 bases, J lost 1 base, and 13 bases lay in between. Germline V gene lookup returns CDR1 SEHNR and CDR2 FQNEAQ (reference sequence). This CDR3 comprises 15 residues. In DNA, the CDR3 is TGTGCCAGCAGCTTGTGGGGGACCCTTTCCTACGAGCAGTACTGC. The encoded protein is CASSLWGTLSYEQYC.

This clonotype was found many times. This sequence joins TRBV5-6 and TRBJ1-2, with 8 bases lining up with TRBD1. Germline CDR1 reads SGHDT; CDR2 reads YYEEEE. The CDR3 length is 15 residues. With 0 bases clipped from V and 3 bases from J, the junction kept 4 bases outside the gene matches. The CDR3 DNA sequence: TGTGCCAGCAGCTTGGAGGACAGGGCTTACTATGGCTACACCTTC. Translating gives CASSLEDRAYYGYTF.

The sample holds many counts of this clonotype. The chain joins TRBV18 to TRBJ2-2; 9 bases align to TRBD1. With V trimmed by 3 bases and J by 13 bases, 3 bases remained unmatched. Germline V gene lookup returns CDR1 KGHSH and CDR2 LQKENI. The CDR3 length is 12 residues. The CDR3 coding sequence is TGTGCCAGCTCACCTCCGGGACAGGGGCTGTTTTTT. This gives the protein CASSPPGQGLFF.

In its sample, this clonotype was seen many times. This sequence joins TRBV4-2 and TRBJ1-2, with D perhaps matching TRBD1 (6 bases). This CDR3 is built from 13 residues. V gave up 3 bases and J gave up 7 bases, with 12 bases separating them. Germline assignment: CDR1 LGHNA and CDR2 YNFKEQ. CDR3 DNA: TGTGCCAGCAGCCACGGGGGGGCGCCTGGCTACACCTTC. Translation gives CASSHGGAPGYTF.

The chain combines TRBV7-3 with TRBJ2-1; 8 nucleotides line up with TRBD1. The germline V gene has CDR1 SGHTA and CDR2 FQGTGA. Trimming removed 0 bases from V and 6 bases from J; junction bases left unmatched: 4. The CDR3 sequence is 15 residues long. CDR3 sequence reads: CASSLTDRVANEQFF. For the CDR3, the DNA is TGTGCCAGCAGCTTAACGGACAGGGTGGCCAATGAGCAGTTCTTC.

This clonotype has a count of ten or more. The chain uses TRBV5-1 and TRBJ2-1, with 9 bases matching TRBD2. CDR1 is SGHRS, CDR2 YFSETQ, per germline. V gave up 4 bases and J gave up 8 bases; unmatched junction bases: 13. The CDR3 covers 16 residues. The CDR3 sequence is CASSPSGTSPEYEQFF. The CDR3 DNA reads TGCGCCAGCAGCCCCTCCGGGACTAGCCCCGAATATGAGCAGTTCTTC.

The V gene is TRBV20-1, the J gene TRBJ1-5; 7 nucleotides align to TRBD1. J lost 2 bases, V lost 4 bases, and 5 bases had no gene match. Germline V gene sequence: CDR1 DFQATT, CDR2 SNEGSKA (reference sequence). The CDR3 is 14 amino acids. CDR3 nucleotide sequence: TGCAGTGCTACGCCGACAGGGCGCAATCAGCCCCAGCATTTT. Protein: CSATPTGRNQPQHF.

The table lists this clonotype with many counts. The rearrangement links TRBV4-2 to TRBJ2-7, with a weak D call TRBD1 (6 bases). Germline-derived CDR1 and CDR2 are LGHNA and YNFKEQ. This CDR3 comprises 15 residues. Between the trimmed V and J ends, which lost 4 bases and 2 bases, there was a span of 15 bases. CDR3 sequence: CASSLVLKGAYEQYF. The DNA for the CDR3 is TGTGCCAGCAGCCTCGTCCTGAAGGGGGCCTACGAGCAGTACTTC.

This clonotype has at least ten counts. The chain uses TRBV12-3 or TRBV12-4 and TRBJ1-3; D gene unclear. Trimming shortened V by 3 bases and J by 0 bases, and 15 bases separated the two germline ends. This CDR3 contains 17 residues. The CDR3 nucleotides are TGTGCCAGCAGTTTCCCCGCCCGACACCTCTCTGGAAACACCATATATTTT. Translation gives CASSFPARHLSGNTIYF.

V and J are TRBV29-1 and TRBJ1-2; D gene uncertain. The CDR3 has 14 amino acids. V was clipped by 4 bases and J by 0 bases, with 12 bases between them. CDR1 and CDR2 (germline): SQVTM, ANQGSEA. The DNA of the CDR3 is TGCAGCGTTGCACCCCGGGCAGCTAACTATGGCTACACCTTC. Translated, it gives CSVAPRAANYGYTF.

This clonotype occurred many times. The J gene is TRBJ2-1, the V gene TRBV10-3, with 8 bases lining up with TRBD2. Looked up from germline, CDR1 is ENHRY and CDR2 is SYGVKD. V was pared by 10 bases and J by 6 bases, with 8 bases of the junction left unmatched. The CDR3 contains 13 residues. The CDR3 DNA sequence: TGTGCCACCGGGGGGGCCGTCGGCAATGAGCAGTTCTTC. Amino acid sequence: CATGGAVGNEQFF.

This clonotype was counted many times. The chain carries TRBV5-1 and TRBJ2-7; TRBD2 agrees at 10 bases. The V and J ends lost 4 bases and 2 bases, in that order; junction bases with no gene match: 12. CDR1 is SGHRS, CDR2 YFSETQ, per germline. The length of the CDR3 is 17 residues. Written as DNA, the CDR3 is TGCGCCAGCAGCCCCACTTGGGCAGCGGGGGGGGCCTACGAGCAGTACTTC. Residues: CASSPTWAAGGAYEQYF. Together with reference TRBV5-1 and TRBJ2-7, the CDR3 gives the full variable domain: KAGVTQTPRYLIKTRGQQVTLSCSPISGHRSVSWYQQTPGQGLQFLFEYFSETQRNKGNFPGRFSGRQFSNSRSEMNVSTLELGDSALYLCASSPTWAAGGAYEQYFGPGTRLTVT.

This clonotype appeared many times. This chain uses TRBV9 with TRBJ2-5; 10 bases agree with TRBD2. The CDR3 is 18 residues long. V lost 0 bases to trimming and J lost 0 bases; unmatched junction nucleotides: 8. Germline V lookup: CDR1 SGDLS, CDR2 YYNGEE. The CDR3 reads CASSVGPRLAGYQETQYF. The CDR3 DNA reads as TGTGCCAGCAGCGTAGGTCCGAGACTAGCGGGCTACCAAGAGACCCAGTACTTC. Complete variable domain (other parts from reference TRBV9 and TRBJ2-5): DSGVTQTPKHLITATGQRVTLRCSPRSGDLSVYWYQQSLDQGLQFLIQYYNGEERAKGNILERFSAQQFPDLHSELNLSSLELGDSALYFCASSVGPRLAGYQETQYFGPGTRLLVL.

This clonotype has at least ten counts. The gene calls are TRBV6-1 and TRBJ2-5; weak D call: TRBD1 (6 bases). The ends were cut back, 4 bases at V and 5 bases at J, with 11 bases in the middle. Per germline, CDR1 MNHNS and CDR2 SASEGT. This CDR3 has 13 amino acids. CDR3 sequence: CASSGGQWETQYF. CDR3 in DNA: TGTGCCAGCAGTGGAGGACAGTGGGAGACCCAGTACTTC.